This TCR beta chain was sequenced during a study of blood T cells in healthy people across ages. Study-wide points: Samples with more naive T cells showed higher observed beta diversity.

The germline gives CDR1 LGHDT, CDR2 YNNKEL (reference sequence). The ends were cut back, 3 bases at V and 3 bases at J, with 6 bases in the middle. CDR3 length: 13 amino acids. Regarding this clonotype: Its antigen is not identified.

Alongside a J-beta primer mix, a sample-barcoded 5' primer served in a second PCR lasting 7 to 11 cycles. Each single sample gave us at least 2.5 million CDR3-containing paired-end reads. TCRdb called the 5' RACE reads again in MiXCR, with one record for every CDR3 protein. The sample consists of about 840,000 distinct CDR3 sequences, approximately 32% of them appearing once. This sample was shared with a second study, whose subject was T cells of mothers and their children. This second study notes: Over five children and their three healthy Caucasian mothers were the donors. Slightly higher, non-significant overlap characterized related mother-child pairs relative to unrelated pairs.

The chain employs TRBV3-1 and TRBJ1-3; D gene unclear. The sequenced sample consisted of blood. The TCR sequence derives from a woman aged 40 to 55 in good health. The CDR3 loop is CASSQKLGNTIYF. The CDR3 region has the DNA TGTGCCAGCAGCCAGAAGCTTGGAAACACCATATATTTT.